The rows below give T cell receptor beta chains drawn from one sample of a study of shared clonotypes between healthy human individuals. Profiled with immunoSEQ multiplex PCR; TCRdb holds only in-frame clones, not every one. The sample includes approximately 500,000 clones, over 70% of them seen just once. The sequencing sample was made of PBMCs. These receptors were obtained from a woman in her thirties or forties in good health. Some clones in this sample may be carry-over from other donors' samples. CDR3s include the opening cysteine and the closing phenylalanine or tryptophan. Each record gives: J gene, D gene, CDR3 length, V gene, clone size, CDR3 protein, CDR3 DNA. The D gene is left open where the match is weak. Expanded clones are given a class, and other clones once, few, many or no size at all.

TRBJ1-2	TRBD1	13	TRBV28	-	CASRRGLIYGYTF	TGTGCCAGCAGAAGGGGGCTGATCTATGGCTACACCTTC
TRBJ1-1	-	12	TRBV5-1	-	CASSGRGTEAFF	TGCGCCAGCAGCGGACGGGGGACTGAAGCTTTCTTT
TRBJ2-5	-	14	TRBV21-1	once	CASSKTGGWETQYF	TGTGCCAGCAGCAAGACAGGGGGCTGGGAGACCCAGTACTTC
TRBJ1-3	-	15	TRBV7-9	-	CASSLGAASGNTIYF	TGTGCCAGCAGCCTCGGGGCGGCGTCAGGAAACACCATATATTTT
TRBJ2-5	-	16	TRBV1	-	CTSSQDLGSLQETQYF	TGCACCAGCAGCCAAGATCTGGGGTCCCTACAAGAGACCCAGTACTTC
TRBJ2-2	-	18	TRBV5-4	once	CASSPIKGLREGTGELFF	TGTGCCAGCAGCCCAATTAAAGGGCTGAGAGAAGGGACCGGGGAGCTGTTTTTT
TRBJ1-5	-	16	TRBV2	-	CASSVGRVGSNQPQHF	TGTGCCAGCAGTGTGGGAAGGGTGGGTAGCAATCAGCCCCAGCATTTT
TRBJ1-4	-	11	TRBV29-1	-	CSVVFDEKLFF	TGCAGCGTTGTTTTCGATGAAAAACTGTTTTTT
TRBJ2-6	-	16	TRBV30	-	CAWSVGLASGANVLTF	TGTGCCTGGAGTGTAGGTCTCGCATCTGGGGCCAACGTCCTGACTTTC
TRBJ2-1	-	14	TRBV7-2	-	CASSLAYRDNEQFF	TGTGCCAGCAGCTTAGCGTATCGGGACAATGAGCAGTTCTTC
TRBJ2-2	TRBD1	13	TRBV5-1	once	CASAGQGAGELFF	TGCGCCAGCGCGGGACAGGGGGCCGGGGAGCTGTTTTTT
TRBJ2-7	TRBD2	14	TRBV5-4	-	CASSLELAGSEQYF	TGTGCCAGCAGCTTGGAACTAGCGGGAAGCGAGCAGTACTTC
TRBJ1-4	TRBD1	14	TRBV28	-	CASSLDRGAEKLFF	TGTGCCAGCAGCCTAGACAGGGGCGCTGAAAAACTGTTTTTT
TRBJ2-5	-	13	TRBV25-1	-	CASSQAAKETQYF	TGTGCCAGCAGTCAGGCGGCTAAAGAGACCCAGTACTTC
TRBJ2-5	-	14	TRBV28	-	CASSFGSVRETQYF	TGTGCCAGCAGTTTCGGGAGCGTCCGGGAGACCCAGTACTTC
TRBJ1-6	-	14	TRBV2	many	CASSVEAWNSPLHF	TGTGCCAGCAGTGTTGAGGCTTGGAATTCACCCCTCCACTTT
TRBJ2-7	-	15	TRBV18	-	CASSPPLSPIYEQYF	TGTGCCAGCTCCCCGCCTCTATCGCCCATCTACGAGCAGTACTTC
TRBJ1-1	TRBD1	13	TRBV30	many	CAWRQQGGTEAFF	TGTGCCTGGAGGCAACAGGGGGGCACTGAAGCTTTCTTT
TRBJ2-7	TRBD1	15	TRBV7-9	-	CASSTYRGRSHEQYF	TGTGCCAGCAGCACTTACAGGGGGCGAAGCCACGAGCAGTACTTC
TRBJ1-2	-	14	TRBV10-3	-	CAISELSQGGGYTF	TGTGCCATCAGTGAGTTGTCACAGGGAGGCGGCTACACCTTC
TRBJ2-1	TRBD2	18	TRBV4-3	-	CASSQGRILAGGGYEQFF	TGCGCCAGCAGCCAAGGGAGGATCCTAGCGGGAGGCGGGTATGAGCAGTTCTTC
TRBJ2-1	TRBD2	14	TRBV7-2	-	CASSWGRGVNEQFF	TGTGCCAGCAGCTGGGGCCGGGGGGTCAATGAGCAGTTCTTC
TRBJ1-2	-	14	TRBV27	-	CASNKQGLNYGYTF	TGTGCCAGCAATAAACAGGGTTTAAACTATGGCTACACCTTC